This T cell receptor (beta chain) derives from a study of control samples from healthy donors and cancer patients. The sample holds one count of this clone. This CDR3 contains 10 residues. V was pared by 3 bases and J by 4 bases, with 3 bases between. CDR1 and CDR2 from the germline V gene are GTSNPN and SVGIG (reference sequence). Sequencing used immunoSEQ multiplex PCR; TCRdb keeps in-frame clones, though not all of them. The sample has approximately 150,000 clones; more than 85% are singletons. Material: blood. This rearrangement joins TRBV30 to TRBJ1-2; D call uncertain. This receptor was obtained from a young man in good health. In nucleotides, the CDR3 is TGTGCCTGGAGAGGCTATGGCTACACCTTC. It yields the protein CAWRGYGYTF.